These 23 T cell receptor beta chains came from one sample sequenced in a study of blood T cells in healthy people across ages. A J-beta primer mix and a sample-barcoded 5' primer were used in a second PCR of about 7 to 12 cycles. TCRdb re-called the 5' RACE reads through MiXCR, storing one row per CDR3 protein. The sample includes roughly 570,000 distinct CDR3 sequences, 27% of them seen just once. The sample taken for sequencing was blood. All receptors derive from a woman in her 70s in good health.

The V and J genes are TRBV27 and TRBJ2-1; 9 bases are shared with TRBD2. The CDR3 length is 16 residues. V lost 5 bases, J lost 5 bases, and 10 bases stayed unmatched. The germline gives CDR1 MNHEY, CDR2 SMNVEV (reference sequence). Here the CDR3 reads CASSPYSGRGNNEQFF. CDR3 in DNA: TGTGCCAGCAGTCCCTATAGCGGGAGAGGAAACAATGAGCAGTTCTTC.

Many counts were recorded for this clonotype. The chain couples TRBV7-9 to TRBJ1-1; TRBD1 matches 7 bases. Unmatched junction bases numbered 7, after V lost 5 bases and J lost 1 base. CDR3 length: 15 amino acids. CDR1 SEHNR and CDR2 FQNEAQ come from the germline V gene (reference sequence). CDR3 nucleotides: TGTGCCAGCAGCGCAGGGGGGACAACGAACACTGAAGCTTTCTTT. This encodes CASSAGGTTNTEAFF.

This chain links TRBV4-2 with TRBJ2-5; 8 bases match TRBD2. The J call could be wrong; TRBJ2-1 is a better fit for the DNA end. The CDR3 length is 18 residues. The germline V gene encodes CDR1 LGHNA and CDR2 YNFKEQ. The CDR3 sequence: CASSQDGLAGPKGDEQFF. CDR3 sequence (DNA): TGTGCCAGCAGCCAAGATGGGCTAGCGGGCCCAAAGGGGGATGAGCAGTTCTTC.

This clonotype was observed a single time. This chain uses TRBV27 with TRBJ1-2; D is unclear. The CDR3 spans 13 residues. Looked up from germline, CDR1 is MNHEY and CDR2 is SMNVEV (reference sequence). V was shortened by 3 bases and J by 5 bases, with 10 bases between the two germline ends. CDR3 coding DNA: TGTGCCAGCAGTTTCGGTCCGGAATATGGCTACACCTTC. The encoded protein is CASSFGPEYGYTF.

This clonotype has more than one count but fewer than ten. V gene TRBV6-4 combines with J gene TRBJ2-1; 10 positions match TRBD2. The CDR3 totals 14 residues. CDR1 and CDR2 (germline): MRHNA, SNTAGT. The V segment lost 3 bases and the J segment 9 bases; nucleotides outside the gene matches: 5. The CDR3 sequence is CASSEGTSALEQFF. In DNA form, the CDR3 reads TGTGCCAGCAGTGAGGGGACTAGCGCCCTTGAGCAGTTCTTC.

The CDR3 sequence is CASSPIVGANVLTF. CDR3 DNA: TGTGCCAGCAGTCCGATCGTTGGGGCCAACGTCCTGACTTTC. The chain has TRBV6-5 and TRBJ2-6, with D unclear. The V end lost 5 bases, the J end lost 3 bases, and 8 bases lay between the germline ends. Germline loops: CDR1 MNHEY, CDR2 SVGAGI. There are 14 residues in the CDR3.

This clonotype was seen a few times. The junction shows a germline mismatch at one end, possibly a read error. The V gene is TRBV9, the J gene TRBJ1-3, with 8 bases identical to TRBD1. The length of the CDR3 is 16 residues. CDR1 SGDLS and CDR2 YYNGEE come from the germline V gene. CDR3 residues: CAGSVDPGQGGNTIYF. The CDR3 DNA follows: TGTGCCGGCAGCGTAGACCCCGGACAGGGTGGAAACACCATATATTTT.

In its sample, this clonotype was seen a few times. The rearrangement uses TRBV24-1 and TRBJ2-5; possible D gene TRBD1, 6 bases. Germline V gene data show CDR1 as KGHDR and CDR2 as SFDVKD. Trimming took off 1 base at V and 4 bases at J, with 12 bases between the two ends. The CDR3 runs 15 residues. The CDR3 coding sequence is TGTGCCACCAGTGATTTACCAGGGGACGTAGAGACCCAGTACTTC. Its translation: CATSDLPGDVETQYF.

This clonotype has just a few counts. The chain combines TRBV25-1 with TRBJ1-2; D is possibly TRBD1 (6 bases). The CDR3 is made up of 17 amino acids. Trimming took off 3 bases at V and 2 bases at J, with 19 bases between the two ends. Germline V gene sequence: CDR1 MGHDK, CDR2 SYGVNS. CDR3 amino acids: CASSDVGGLGRNYGYTF. CDR3 DNA: TGTGCCAGCAGTGACGTTGGGGGCCTCGGGAGAAACTATGGCTACACCTTC.

This clonotype came up a few times. The rearrangement joins TRBV12-3 or TRBV12-4 to TRBJ1-1, with unresolved D. The CDR3 consists of 12 residues. V was shortened by 2 bases and J by 12 bases, with 13 bases between the two germline ends. CDR3 DNA: TGTGCCAGCAGTTTATCTCGGACCGAAACTTTCTTT. It is translated as CASSLSRTETFF.

There are many counts of this clonotype. The chain employs TRBV4-3 and TRBJ2-5, with D hard to call. V was shortened by 5 bases and J by 4 bases, with 20 bases between the two germline ends. Germline V gene sequence: CDR1 LGHNA, CDR2 YSLEER. The length of the CDR3 is 16 residues. DNA of the CDR3: TGCGCCAGCAGCACCCTCCCCAATGGGGTGGGAGAGACCCAGTACTTC. This codes for CASSTLPNGVGETQYF.

In its sample, this clonotype was seen a few times. The J gene is TRBJ1-2, the V gene TRBV6-2 or TRBV6-3, with 11 positions matching TRBD1. CDR3 length equals 14 residues. Trimming removed 6 bases from V and 4 bases from J; junction bases left unmatched: 4. From germline, CDR1 is MNHEY and CDR2 SVGEGT. The CDR3 here is CASRRTGGAYGYTF. The CDR3 nucleotides read TGTGCCAGCAGAAGGACAGGGGGCGCCTATGGCTACACCTTC.

This clonotype appeared a few times. V is TRBV19 and J is TRBJ2-6; the D is unclear. Between the trimmed V and J ends, which lost 6 bases and 0 bases, there was a span of 9 bases. Per germline, CDR1 LNHDA and CDR2 SQIVND (reference sequence). The CDR3 is 15 amino acids. CDR3 DNA: TGTGCCAGTAGGGTACAGAGCTCTGGGGCCAACGTCCTGACTTTC. Its translation is CASRVQSSGANVLTF.

This chain uses TRBV7-6 with TRBJ1-6; TRBD1 matches 8 bases. V lost 9 bases, J lost 0 bases, and 7 bases stayed unmatched. The CDR3 is 16 residues long. Germline V CDR1 and CDR2: SGHVS, FNYEAQ. The CDR3, as DNA: TGTGCCAGGACAGGGGACAAAAGCTCCTATAATTCACCCCTCCACTTT. This gives the protein CARTGDKSSYNSPLHF.

This clonotype was seen a handful of times. The genes are TRBV7-3 and TRBJ2-5, with 9 bases identical to TRBD1. TRBJ2-7 matches the DNA end more closely, so the J call is doubtful. The CDR3 runs 15 residues. Germline loops: CDR1 SGHTA, CDR2 FQGTGA. CDR3 protein: CASSPQGTGFYEQYF. The CDR3 bases are TGTGCCAGCAGCCCTCAGGGGACAGGGTTTTACGAGCAGTACTTC.

This clonotype was found a few times. The V and J genes are TRBV7-2 and TRBJ1-1, with D possibly matching TRBD1 (6 bases). V was clipped by 5 bases and J by 7 bases, with 14 bases between them. CDR1 is SGHTA, CDR2 FQGNSA, per germline. This CDR3 region has 13 residues. CDR3 in DNA: TGTGCCAGCAGCAGTCTTGGACAGATTGAAGCTTTCTTT. Protein sequence: CASSSLGQIEAFF.

For this clonotype: At one boundary the junction diverges from the germline segment, which might be a read error. The CDR3 reads CASSGGGREETRYF. In DNA form, the CDR3 reads TGTGCCAGCTCCGGGGGGGGTCGGGAAGAGACCCGGTACTTC. The chain uses TRBV2 and TRBJ2-5; 8 bases align to TRBD2. CDR3 length: 14 amino acids. The germline CDR1 and CDR2 sequences are SNHLY and FYNNEI.

For this clonotype: One end of the junction fails to match germline, which may point to a read error. V is TRBV20-1 and J is TRBJ1-2; D ambiguous. CDR1 and CDR2 (germline): DFQATT, SNEGSKA (reference sequence). This CDR3 spans 16 amino acids. CDR3 bases: TGCAGTGCTAGAGATCCGAGACATAAAACTAACTATGGCTACGCCTTC. Protein product: CSARDPRHKTNYGYAF.

This clonotype was observed a few times. This chain links TRBV20-1 with TRBJ2-5; no firm D call. Germline assignment: CDR1 DFQATT and CDR2 SNEGSKA (reference sequence). This CDR3 spans 14 amino acids. CDR3 coding DNA: TGCAGCATGAGCGTGCCGGCGGTTCAAGAGACCCAGTACTTC. This codes for CSMSVPAVQETQYF.

The rearrangement links TRBV6-1 to TRBJ1-5; 8 bases are shared with TRBD1. Germline V CDR1 and CDR2: MNHNS, SASEGT. The CDR3 runs 12 residues. Trimming cost V 6 bases and J 15 bases; bases outside gene matches: 10. In nucleotides, the CDR3 is TGTGCCAGCAGGAACGGACAGGGAGTACTGCATTTT. Residues: CASRNGQGVLHF.

V gene TRBV6-1 combines with J gene TRBJ1-4; a possible D gene is TRBD1 (5 bases). Germline CDR1 reads MNHNS; CDR2 reads SASEGT. The CDR3 has 17 residues. The ends were cut back, 6 bases at V and 7 bases at J, with 24 bases in the middle. The CDR3 DNA reads as TGTGCCAGCAGGCCCCCTCCGGGACGCAGTTTATTTGAAAAACTGTTTTTT. This sequence encodes CASRPPPGRSLFEKLFF.

The chain has TRBV7-8 and TRBJ2-7; 7 bases align to TRBD2. The germline V gene has CDR1 SGHVS and CDR2 FQNEAQ. V gave up 1 base and J gave up 6 bases; unmatched junction bases: 0. The length of the CDR3 is 12 residues. CDR3 DNA: TGTGCCAGCAGCTTAGGGACTAGCGAGCAGTACTTC. Translating it yields CASSLGTSEQYF.

This clonotype was seen many times. An end of the junction does not agree with germline; a read error may underlie this. J is TRBJ1-1 and V is TRBV5-1; unclear D gene. CDR1 and CDR2 from the germline V gene are SGHRS and YFSETQ. The CDR3 is 14 amino acids. The CDR3 here is CASSLRALNTEAFF. The CDR3 region has the DNA TGTGCCAGCAGTTTGAGGGCCCTGAACACTGAAGCTTTCTTT.